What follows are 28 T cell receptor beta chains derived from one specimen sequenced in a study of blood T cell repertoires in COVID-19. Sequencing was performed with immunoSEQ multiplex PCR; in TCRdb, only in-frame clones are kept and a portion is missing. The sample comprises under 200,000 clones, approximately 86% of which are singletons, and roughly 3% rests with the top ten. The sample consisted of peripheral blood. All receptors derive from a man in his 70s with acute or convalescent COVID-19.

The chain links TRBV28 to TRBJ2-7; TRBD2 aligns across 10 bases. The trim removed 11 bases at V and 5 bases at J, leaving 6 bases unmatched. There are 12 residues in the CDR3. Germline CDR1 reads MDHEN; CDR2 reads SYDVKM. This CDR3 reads CASSGRLHEQYF. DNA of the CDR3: TGTGCCTCTAGCGGGAGACTCCACGAGCAGTACTTC.

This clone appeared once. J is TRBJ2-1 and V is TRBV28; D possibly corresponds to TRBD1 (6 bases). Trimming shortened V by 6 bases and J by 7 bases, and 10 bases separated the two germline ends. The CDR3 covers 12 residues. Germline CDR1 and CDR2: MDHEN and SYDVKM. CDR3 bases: TGTGCCAGCAGCTGGGACATTAATGAGCAGTTCTTC. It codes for CASSWDINEQFF.

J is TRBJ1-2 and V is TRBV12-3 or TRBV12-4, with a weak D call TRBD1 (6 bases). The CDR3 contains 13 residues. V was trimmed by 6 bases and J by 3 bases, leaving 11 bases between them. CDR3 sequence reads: CASSFGGHYGYTF. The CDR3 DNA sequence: TGTGCCAGCAGCTTCGGGGGGCACTATGGCTACACCTTC.

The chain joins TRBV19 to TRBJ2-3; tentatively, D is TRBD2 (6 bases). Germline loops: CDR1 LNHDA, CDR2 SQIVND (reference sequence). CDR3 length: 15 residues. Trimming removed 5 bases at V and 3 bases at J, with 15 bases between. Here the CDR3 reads CASSPRWGETDTQYF. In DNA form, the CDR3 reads TGTGCCAGTAGTCCACGATGGGGGGAGACAGATACGCAGTATTTT.

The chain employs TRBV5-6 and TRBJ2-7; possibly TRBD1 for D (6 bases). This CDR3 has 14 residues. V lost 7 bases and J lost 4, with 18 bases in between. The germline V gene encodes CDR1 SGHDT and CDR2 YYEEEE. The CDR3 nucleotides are TGTGCCAGCCGCAACCGGGACATTGGGTACGAGCAGTACTTC. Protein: CASRNRDIGYEQYF.

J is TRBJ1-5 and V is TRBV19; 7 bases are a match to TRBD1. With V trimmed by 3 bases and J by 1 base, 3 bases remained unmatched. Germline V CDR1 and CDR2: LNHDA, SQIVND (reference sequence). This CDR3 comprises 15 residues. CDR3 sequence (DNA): TGTGCCAGTAGTATCGAGGGGGCGAGCAATCAGCCCCAGCATTTT. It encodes CASSIEGASNQPQHF.

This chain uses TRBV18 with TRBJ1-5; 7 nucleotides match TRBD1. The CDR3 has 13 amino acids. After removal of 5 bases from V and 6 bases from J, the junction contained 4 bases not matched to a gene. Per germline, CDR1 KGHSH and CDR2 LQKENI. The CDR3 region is CASSTGVSQPQHF. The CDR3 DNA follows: TGTGCCAGCTCAACAGGGGTAAGTCAGCCCCAGCATTTT.

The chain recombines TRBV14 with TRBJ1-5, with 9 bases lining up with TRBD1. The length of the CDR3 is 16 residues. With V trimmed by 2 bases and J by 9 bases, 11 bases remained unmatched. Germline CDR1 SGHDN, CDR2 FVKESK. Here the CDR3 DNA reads TGTGCCAGCAGCCAATCCCGGGACAGGGTGATTCGGCCCCAGCATTTT. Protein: CASSQSRDRVIRPQHF.

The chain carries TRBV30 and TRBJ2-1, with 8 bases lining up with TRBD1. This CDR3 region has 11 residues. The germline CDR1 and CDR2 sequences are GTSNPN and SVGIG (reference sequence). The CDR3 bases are TGTGCTCATCTCAGGGGGCGCGGACAGTTCTTC. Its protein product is CAHLRGRGQFF.

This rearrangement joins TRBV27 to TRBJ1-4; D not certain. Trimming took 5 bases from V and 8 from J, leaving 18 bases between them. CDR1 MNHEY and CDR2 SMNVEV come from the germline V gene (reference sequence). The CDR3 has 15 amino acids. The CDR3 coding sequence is TGTGCCAGCAGTGACCTGCCTGGGCCTGAGGAAAAACTGTTTTTT. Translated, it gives CASSDLPGPEEKLFF.

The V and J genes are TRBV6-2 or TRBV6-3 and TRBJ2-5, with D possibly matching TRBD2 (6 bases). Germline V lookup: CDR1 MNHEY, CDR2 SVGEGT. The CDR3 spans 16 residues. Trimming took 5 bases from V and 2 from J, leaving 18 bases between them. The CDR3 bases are TGTGCCAGCAGTCCCGCGGGACGACTTTCTCAAGAGACCCAGTACTTC. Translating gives CASSPAGRLSQETQYF.

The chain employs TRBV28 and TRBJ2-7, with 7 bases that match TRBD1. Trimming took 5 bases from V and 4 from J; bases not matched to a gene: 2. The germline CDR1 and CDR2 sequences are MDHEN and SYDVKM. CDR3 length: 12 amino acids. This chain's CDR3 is CASSRTGYEQYF. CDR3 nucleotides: TGTGCCAGCAGTCGGACAGGATACGAGCAGTACTTC.

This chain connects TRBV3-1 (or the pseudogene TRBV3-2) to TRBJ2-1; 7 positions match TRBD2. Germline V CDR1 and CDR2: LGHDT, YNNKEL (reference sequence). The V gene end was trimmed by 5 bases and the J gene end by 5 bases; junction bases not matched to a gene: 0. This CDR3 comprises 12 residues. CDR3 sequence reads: CASSAGDNEQFF. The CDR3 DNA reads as TGTGCCAGCAGCGCGGGGGACAATGAGCAGTTCTTC.

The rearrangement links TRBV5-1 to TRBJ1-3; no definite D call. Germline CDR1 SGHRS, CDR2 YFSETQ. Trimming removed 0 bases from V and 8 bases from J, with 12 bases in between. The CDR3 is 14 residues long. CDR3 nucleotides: TGCGCCAGCAGCTTGGCCCAGGCTGGCGACACCATATATTTT. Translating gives CASSLAQAGDTIYF.

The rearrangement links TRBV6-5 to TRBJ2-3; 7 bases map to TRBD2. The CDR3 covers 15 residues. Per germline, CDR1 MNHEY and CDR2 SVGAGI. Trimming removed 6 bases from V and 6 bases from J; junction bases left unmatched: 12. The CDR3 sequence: CASSPVGGVEDTQYF. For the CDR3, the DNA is TGTGCCAGCAGCCCCGTTGGGGGGGTTGAGGATACGCAGTATTTT.

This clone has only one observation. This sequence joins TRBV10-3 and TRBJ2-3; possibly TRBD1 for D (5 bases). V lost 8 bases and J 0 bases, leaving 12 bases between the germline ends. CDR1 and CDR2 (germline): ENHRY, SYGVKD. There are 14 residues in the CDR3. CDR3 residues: CAIGARISTDTQYF. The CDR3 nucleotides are TGTGCCATCGGGGCCAGGATTAGCACAGATACGCAGTATTTT.

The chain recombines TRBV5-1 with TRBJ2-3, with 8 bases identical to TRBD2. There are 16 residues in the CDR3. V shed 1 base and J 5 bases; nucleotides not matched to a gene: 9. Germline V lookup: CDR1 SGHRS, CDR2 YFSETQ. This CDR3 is CASSLISGGGGDTQYF. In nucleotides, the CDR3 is TGCGCCAGCAGCTTGATAAGCGGGGGCGGAGGAGATACGCAGTATTTT.

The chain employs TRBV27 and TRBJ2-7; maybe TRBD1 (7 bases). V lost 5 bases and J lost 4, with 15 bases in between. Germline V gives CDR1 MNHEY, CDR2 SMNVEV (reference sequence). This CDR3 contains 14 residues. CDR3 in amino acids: CASSIAGGGYEQYF. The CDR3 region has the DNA TGTGCCAGCAGTATAGCAGGGGGAGGATACGAGCAGTACTTC.

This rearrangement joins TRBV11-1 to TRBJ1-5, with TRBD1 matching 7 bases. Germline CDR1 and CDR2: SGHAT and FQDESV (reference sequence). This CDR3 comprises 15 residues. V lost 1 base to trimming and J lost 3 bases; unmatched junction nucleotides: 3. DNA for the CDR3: TGTGCCAGCAGCTTAGGGGACAGACCCAATCAGCCCCAGCATTTT. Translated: CASSLGDRPNQPQHF.

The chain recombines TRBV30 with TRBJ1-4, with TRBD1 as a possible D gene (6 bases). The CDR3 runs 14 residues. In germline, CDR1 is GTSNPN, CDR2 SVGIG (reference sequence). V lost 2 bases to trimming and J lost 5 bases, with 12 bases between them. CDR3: CAWSLRGSNEKLFF. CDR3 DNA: TGTGCCTGGAGTCTGAGGGGGTCGAATGAAAAACTGTTTTTT. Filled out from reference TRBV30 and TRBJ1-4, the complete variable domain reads SQTIHQWPATLVQPVGSPLSLECTVEGTSNPNLYWYRQAAGRGLQLLFYSVGIGQISSEVPQNLSASRPQDRQFILSSKKLLLSDSGFYLCAWSLRGSNEKLFFGSGTQLSVL.

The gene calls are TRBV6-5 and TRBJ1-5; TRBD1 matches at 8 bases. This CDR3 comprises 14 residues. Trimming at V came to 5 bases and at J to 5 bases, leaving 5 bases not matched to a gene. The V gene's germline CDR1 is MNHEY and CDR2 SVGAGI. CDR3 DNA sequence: TGTGCCAGCAGTAAGGGACAGGATTATCAGCCCCAGCATTTT. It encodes CASSKGQDYQPQHF.

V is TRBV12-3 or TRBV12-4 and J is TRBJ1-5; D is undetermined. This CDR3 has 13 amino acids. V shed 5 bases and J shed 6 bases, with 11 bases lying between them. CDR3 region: CASSLDGSQPQHF. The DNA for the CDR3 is TGTGCCAGCAGTCTAGACGGTAGTCAGCCCCAGCATTTT.

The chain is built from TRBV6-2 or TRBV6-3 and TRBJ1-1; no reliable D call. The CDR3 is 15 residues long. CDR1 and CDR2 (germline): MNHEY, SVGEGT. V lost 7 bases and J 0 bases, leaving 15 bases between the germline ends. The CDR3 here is CASIPNSIMNTEAFF. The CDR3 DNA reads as TGTGCCAGCATCCCCAACAGCATCATGAACACTGAAGCTTTCTTT.

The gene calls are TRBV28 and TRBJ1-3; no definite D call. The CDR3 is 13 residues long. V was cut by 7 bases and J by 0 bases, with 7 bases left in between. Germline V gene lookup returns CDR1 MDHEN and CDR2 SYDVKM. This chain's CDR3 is CASKEFSGNTIYF. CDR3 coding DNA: TGTGCCAGCAAGGAGTTCTCTGGAAACACCATATATTTT.

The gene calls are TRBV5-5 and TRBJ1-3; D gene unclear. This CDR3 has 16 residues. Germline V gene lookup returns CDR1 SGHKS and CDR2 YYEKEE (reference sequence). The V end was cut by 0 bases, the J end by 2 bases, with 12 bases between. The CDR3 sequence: CASSLAGSSAGNTIYF. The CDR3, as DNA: TGTGCCAGCAGCTTGGCCGGGAGTTCGGCTGGAAACACCATATATTTT.

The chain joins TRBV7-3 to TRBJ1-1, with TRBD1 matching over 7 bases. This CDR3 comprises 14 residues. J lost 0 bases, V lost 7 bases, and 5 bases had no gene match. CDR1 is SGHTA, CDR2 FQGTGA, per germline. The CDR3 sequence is CASKRGQMNTEAFF. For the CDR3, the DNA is TGTGCCAGCAAGAGGGGACAGATGAACACTGAAGCTTTCTTT.

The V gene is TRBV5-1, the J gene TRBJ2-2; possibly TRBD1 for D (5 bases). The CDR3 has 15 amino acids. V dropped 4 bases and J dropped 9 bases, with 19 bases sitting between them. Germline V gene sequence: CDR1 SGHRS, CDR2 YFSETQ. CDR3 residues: CASSEDTTSSRELFF. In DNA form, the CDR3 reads TGCGCCAGCAGCGAGGACACCACTTCCTCGAGGGAGCTGTTTTTT.

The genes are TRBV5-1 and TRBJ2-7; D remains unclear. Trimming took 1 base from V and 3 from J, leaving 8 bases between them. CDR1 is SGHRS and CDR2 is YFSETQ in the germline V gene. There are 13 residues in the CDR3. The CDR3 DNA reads TGCGCCAGCAGCTTGAATGACAACTACGAGCAGTACTTC. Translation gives CASSLNDNYEQYF. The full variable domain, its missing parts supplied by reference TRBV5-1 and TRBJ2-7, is KAGVTQTPRYLIKTRGQQVTLSCSPISGHRSVSWYQQTPGQGLQFLFEYFSETQRNKGNFPGRFSGRQFSNSRSEMNVSTLELGDSALYLCASSLNDNYEQYFGPGTRLTVT.